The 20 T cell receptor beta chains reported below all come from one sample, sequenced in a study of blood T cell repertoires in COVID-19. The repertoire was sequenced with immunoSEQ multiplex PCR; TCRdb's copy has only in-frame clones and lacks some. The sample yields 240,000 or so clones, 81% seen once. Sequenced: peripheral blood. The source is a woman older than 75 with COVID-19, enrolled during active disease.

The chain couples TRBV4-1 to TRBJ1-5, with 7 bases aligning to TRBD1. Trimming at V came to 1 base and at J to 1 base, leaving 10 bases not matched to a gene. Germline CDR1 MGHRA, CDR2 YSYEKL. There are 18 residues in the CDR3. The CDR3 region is CASSQAVIGTASNQPQHF. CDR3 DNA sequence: TGCGCCAGCAGCCAAGCCGTCATCGGGACAGCAAGCAATCAGCCCCAGCATTTT.

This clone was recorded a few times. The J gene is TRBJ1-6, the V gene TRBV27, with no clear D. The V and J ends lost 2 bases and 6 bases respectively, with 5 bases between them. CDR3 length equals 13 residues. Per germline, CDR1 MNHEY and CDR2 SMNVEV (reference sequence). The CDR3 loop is CASSLLRNSPLHF. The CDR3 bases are TGTGCCAGCAGTTTACTCCGTAATTCACCCCTCCACTTT.

CDR3: CASSQGPTYEQYF. In DNA, the CDR3 is TGCGCCAGCAGCCAAGGCCCTACCTACGAGCAGTACTTC. The chain has TRBV4-3 and TRBJ2-7, with D uncertain. Germline values: CDR1 LGHNA, CDR2 YSLEER. Trimming pared 1 base from V and 2 bases from J, leaving 6 bases between. The CDR3 loop spans 13 amino acids.

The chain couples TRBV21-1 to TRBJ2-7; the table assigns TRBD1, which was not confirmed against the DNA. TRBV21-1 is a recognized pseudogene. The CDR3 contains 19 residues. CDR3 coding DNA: TGTGCCAGCAGCAAAGCTCCGGGACAGGGGGCGTTCCCCCTGAAGGAGCAGTACTTC. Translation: CASSKAPGQGAFPLKEQYF.

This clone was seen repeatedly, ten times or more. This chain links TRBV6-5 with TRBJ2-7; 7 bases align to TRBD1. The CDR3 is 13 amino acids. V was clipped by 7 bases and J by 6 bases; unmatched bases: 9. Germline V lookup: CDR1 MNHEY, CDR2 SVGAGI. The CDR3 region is CASTTGDLTEQYF. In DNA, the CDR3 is TGTGCCAGCACAACAGGGGATCTCACCGAGCAGTACTTC.

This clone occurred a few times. The CDR3, as DNA: TGTGCCAGCAGTTCCACCAACAGGGGGAAGAATTCACCCCTCCACTTT. It specifies CASSSTNRGKNSPLHF. The chain employs TRBV27 and TRBJ1-6, with 8 bases lining up with TRBD1. Germline loops: CDR1 MNHEY, CDR2 SMNVEV (reference sequence). The V and J ends lost 4 bases and 7 bases, in that order; junction bases with no gene match: 9. This CDR3 spans 16 amino acids.

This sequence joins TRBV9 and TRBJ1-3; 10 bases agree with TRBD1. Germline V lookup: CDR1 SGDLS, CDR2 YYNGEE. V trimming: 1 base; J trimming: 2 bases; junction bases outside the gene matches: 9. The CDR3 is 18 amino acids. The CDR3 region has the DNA TGTGCCAGCAGCGTACTTCCCCGGGACAGGGGAACTGGAAACACCATATATTTT. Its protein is CASSVLPRDRGTGNTIYF.

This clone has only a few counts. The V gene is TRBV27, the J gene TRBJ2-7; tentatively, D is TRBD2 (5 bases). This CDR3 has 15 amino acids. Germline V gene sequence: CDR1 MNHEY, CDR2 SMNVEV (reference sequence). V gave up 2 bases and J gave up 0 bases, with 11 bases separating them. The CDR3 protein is CASSLSWGASYEQYF. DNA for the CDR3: TGTGCCAGCAGTTTAAGTTGGGGAGCCTCCTACGAGCAGTACTTC.

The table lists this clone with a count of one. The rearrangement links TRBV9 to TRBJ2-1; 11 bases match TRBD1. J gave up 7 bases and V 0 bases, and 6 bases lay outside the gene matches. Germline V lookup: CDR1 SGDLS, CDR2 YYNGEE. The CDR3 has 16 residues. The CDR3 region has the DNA TGTGCCAGCAGCGTAGGGACAGGGGGCGAGGGGAATGAGCAGTTCTTC. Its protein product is CASSVGTGGEGNEQFF.

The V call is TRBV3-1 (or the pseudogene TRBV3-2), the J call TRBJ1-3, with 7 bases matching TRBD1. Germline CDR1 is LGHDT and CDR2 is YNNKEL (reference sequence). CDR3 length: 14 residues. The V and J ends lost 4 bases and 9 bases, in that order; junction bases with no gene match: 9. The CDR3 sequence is CASSRGQAGSTIYF. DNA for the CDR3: TGTGCCAGCAGCCGAGGACAGGCTGGGAGCACCATATATTTT.

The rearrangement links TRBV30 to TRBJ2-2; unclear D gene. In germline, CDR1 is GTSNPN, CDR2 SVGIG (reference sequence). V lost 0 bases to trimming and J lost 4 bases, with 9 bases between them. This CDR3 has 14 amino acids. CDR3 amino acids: CAWSVLVSTGELFF. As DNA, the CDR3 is TGTGCCTGGAGTGTCCTGGTCAGCACCGGGGAGCTGTTTTTT.

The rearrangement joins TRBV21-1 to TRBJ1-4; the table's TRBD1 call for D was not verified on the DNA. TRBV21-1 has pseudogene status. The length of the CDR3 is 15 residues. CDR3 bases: TGTGCCAGCAGTTGTACAGGGGGCTCGGGTGAAAAACTGTTTTTT. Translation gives CASSCTGGSGEKLFF.

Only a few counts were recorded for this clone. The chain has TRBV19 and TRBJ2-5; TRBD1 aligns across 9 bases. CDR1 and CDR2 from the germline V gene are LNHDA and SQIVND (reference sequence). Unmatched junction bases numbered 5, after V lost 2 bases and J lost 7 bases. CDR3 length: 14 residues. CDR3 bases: TGTGCCAGTAGTATAACGGGACAGGGCTCGACCCAGTACTTC. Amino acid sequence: CASSITGQGSTQYF.

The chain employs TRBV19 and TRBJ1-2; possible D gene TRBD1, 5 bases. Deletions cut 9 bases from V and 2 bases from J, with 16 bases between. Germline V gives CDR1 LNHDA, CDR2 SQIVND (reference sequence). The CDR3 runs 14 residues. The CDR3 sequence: CASRASGINYGYTF. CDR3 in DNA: TGTGCCAGCAGAGCCTCAGGGATCAACTATGGCTACACCTTC.

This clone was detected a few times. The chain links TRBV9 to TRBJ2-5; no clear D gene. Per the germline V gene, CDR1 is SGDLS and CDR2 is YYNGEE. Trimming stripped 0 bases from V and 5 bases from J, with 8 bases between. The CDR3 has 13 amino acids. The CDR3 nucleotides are TGTGCCAGCAGCGTAGACCCGGAGGAGACCCAGTACTTC. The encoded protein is CASSVDPEETQYF.

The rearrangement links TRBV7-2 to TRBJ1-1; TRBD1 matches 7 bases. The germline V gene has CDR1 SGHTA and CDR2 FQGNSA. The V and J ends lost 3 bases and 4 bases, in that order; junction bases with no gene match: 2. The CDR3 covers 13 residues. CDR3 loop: CASSLTGITEAFF. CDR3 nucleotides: TGTGCCAGCAGCTTGACAGGGATCACTGAAGCTTTCTTT.

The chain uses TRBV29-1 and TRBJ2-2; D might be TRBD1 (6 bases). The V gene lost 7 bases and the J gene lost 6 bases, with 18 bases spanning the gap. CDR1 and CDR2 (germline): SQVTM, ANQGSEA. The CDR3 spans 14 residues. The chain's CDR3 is CSARDKGSAGELFF. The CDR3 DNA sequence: TGCAGCGCCCGGGACAAGGGGAGCGCCGGGGAGCTGTTTTTT.

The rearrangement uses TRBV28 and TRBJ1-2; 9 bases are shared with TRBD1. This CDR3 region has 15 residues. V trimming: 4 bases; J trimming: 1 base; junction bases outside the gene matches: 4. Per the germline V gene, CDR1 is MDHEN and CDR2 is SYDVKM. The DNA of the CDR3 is TGTGCCAGCAGTTCCTCGACAGGGGGTAACTATGGCTACACCTTC. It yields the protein CASSSSTGGNYGYTF.

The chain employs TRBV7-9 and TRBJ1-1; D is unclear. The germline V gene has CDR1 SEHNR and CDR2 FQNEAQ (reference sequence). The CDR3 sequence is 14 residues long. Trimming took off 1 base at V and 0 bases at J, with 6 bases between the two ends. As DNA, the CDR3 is TGTGCCAGCAGCTTAGGTGGAGTGAACACTGAAGCTTTCTTT. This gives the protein CASSLGGVNTEAFF.

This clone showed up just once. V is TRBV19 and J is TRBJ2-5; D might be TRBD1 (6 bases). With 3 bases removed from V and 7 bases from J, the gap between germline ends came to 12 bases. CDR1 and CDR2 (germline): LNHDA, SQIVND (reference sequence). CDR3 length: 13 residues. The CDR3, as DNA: TGTGCCAGTAGTATTACAGGGAAAGCGACCCAGTACTTC. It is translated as CASSITGKATQYF.